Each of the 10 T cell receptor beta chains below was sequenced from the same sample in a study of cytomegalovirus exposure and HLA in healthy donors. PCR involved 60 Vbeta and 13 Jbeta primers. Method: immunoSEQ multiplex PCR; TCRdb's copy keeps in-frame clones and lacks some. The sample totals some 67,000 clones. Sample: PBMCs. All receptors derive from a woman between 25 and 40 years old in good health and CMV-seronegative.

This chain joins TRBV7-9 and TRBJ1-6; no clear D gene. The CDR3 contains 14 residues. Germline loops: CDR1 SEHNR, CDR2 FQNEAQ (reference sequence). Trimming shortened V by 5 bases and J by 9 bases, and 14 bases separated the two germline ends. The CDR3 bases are TGTGCCAGCAGCCTAGACTCCTCGGGTTCACCCCTCCACTTT. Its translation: CASSLDSSGSPLHF.

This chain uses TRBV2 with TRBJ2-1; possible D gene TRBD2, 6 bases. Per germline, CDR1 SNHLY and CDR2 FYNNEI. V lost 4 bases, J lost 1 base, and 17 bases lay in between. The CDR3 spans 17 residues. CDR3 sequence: CASSGEAPQLSYNEQFF. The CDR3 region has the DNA TGTGCCAGCAGTGGGGAGGCACCCCAATTGTCCTACAATGAGCAGTTCTTC.

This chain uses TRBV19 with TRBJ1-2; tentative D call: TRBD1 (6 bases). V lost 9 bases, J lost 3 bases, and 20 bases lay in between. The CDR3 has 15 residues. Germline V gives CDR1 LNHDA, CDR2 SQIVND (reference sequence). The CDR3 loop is CASGSRGSGDYGYTF. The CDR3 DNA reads TGTGCCAGCGGATCTAGGGGCTCAGGGGACTATGGCTACACCTTC. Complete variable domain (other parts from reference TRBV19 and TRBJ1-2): DGGITQSPKYLFRKEGQNVTLSCEQNLNHDAMYWYRQDPGQGLRLIYYSQIVNDFQKGDIAEGYSVSREKKESFPLTVTSAQKNPTAFYLCASGSRGSGDYGYTFGSGTRLTVV.

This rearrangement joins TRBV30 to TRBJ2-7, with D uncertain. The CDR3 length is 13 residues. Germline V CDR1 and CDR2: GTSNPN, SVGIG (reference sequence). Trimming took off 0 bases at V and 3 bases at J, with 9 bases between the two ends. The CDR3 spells CAWSVFGRYEQYF. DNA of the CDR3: TGTGCCTGGAGTGTATTTGGGCGCTACGAGCAGTACTTC. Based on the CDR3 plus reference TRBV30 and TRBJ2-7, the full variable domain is SQTIHQWPATLVQPVGSPLSLECTVEGTSNPNLYWYRQAAGRGLQLLFYSVGIGQISSEVPQNLSASRPQDRQFILSSKKLLLSDSGFYLCAWSVFGRYEQYFGPGTRLTVT.

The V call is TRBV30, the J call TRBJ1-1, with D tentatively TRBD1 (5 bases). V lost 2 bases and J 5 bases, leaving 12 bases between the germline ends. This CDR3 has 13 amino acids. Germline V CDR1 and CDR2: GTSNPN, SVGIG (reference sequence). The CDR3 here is CAWSLQGGTEAFF. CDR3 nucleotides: TGTGCCTGGAGTCTGCAGGGAGGGACTGAAGCTTTCTTT. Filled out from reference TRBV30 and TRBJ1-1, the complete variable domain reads SQTIHQWPATLVQPVGSPLSLECTVEGTSNPNLYWYRQAAGRGLQLLFYSVGIGQISSEVPQNLSASRPQDRQFILSSKKLLLSDSGFYLCAWSLQGGTEAFFGQGTRLTVV.

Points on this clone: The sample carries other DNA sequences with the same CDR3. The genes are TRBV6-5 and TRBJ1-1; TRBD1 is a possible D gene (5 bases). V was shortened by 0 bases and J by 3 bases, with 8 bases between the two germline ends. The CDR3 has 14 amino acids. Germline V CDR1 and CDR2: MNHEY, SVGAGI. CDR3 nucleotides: TGTGCCAGCAGTTACTCGGGGGGGGACACTGAAGCTTTCTTT. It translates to CASSYSGGDTEAFF.

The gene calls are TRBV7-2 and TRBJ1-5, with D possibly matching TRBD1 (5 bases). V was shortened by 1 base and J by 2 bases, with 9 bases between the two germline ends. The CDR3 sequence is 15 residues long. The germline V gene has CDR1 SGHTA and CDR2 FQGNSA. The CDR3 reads CASSLGSGGNQPQHF. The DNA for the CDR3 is TGTGCCAGCAGCTTAGGATCGGGGGGCAATCAGCCCCAGCATTTT.

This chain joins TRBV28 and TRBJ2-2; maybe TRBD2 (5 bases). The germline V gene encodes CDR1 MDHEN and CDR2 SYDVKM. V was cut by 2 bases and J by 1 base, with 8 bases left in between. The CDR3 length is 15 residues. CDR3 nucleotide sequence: TGTGCCAGCAGTTTAAGACTACTGAACACCGGGGAGCTGTTTTTT. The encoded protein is CASSLRLLNTGELFF.

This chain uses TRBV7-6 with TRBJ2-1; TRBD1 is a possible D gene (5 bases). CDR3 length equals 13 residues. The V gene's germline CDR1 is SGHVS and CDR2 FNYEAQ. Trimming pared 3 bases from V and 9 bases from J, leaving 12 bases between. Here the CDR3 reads CASSFNTQGEQFF. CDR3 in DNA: TGTGCCAGCAGCTTCAACACCCAGGGTGAGCAGTTCTTC.

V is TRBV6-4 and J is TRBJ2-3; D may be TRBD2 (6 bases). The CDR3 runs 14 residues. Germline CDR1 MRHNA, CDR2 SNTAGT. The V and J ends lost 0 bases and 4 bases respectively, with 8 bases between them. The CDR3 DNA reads TGTGCCAGCAGTGACTCGGGGGGTTCAGATACGCAGTATTTT. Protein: CASSDSGGSDTQYF.